This T cell receptor beta chain was identified during a study of PD-L1 blockade in urothelial cancer. Germline CDR1 SGHAT, CDR2 FQDESV (reference sequence). CDR3 length equals 13 residues. V lost 5 bases to trimming and J lost 10 bases, with 17 bases between them. Some clones are missing from TCRdb's copy, which holds only in-frame ones; the method was immunoSEQ multiplex PCR. The sample carries roughly 43,000 clones, 65% to 85% recorded once. Time point here: pretreatment peripheral blood. The clonotype was recovered from a man aged 55 to 70 with urothelial cancer. Sequences were derived from PBMCs, sampled around atezolizumab (anti-PD-L1) treatment. V is TRBV11-1 and J is TRBJ1-1; possibly TRBD1 for D (5 bases). DNA of the CDR3: TGTGCCAGCAGCCCCAGTGTCGGCGGGGGAGCTTTCTTT. Its protein is CASSPSVGGGAFF.